This T cell receptor (beta chain) originates from a study of cytomegalovirus exposure and HLA in healthy donors (dated 2017 in TCRdb). At the level of the whole study: In an earlier analysis of 587 of the donors, 276 Gb of sequence data and 90 million to 130 million unique TCR beta sequences from 150 million to 200 million T cells were reported. Approximately 310 gigabases of sequencing data and approximately 84 million unique TCR sequences were included in an early release covering 500 to 750 HLA-typed donors. Of the 350 to 450 genotyped donors, approximately 80% fell in the genetic ancestry cluster associated with self-reported Caucasian donors. The study was designed to test whether signatures of past pathogen exposure could be identified by cataloging public T cell receptors. The study profiled the T cell repertoires of under 850 subjects by immunosequencing and related them to cytomegalovirus serostatus. A separate validation cohort of more than 100 different subjects was used in addition to the approximately 640-subject first cohort. To predict cytomegalovirus infection status, the study combined high-throughput TCR immunosequencing, statistical association of individual TCRs with disease status, and machine learning. A later analysis re-analyzed previously published TCR beta repertoires from 550 to 700 donors and added high-resolution HLA genotyping to study TCR occurrence patterns. Rather than drawing on any new phenotypic data, the later analysis identified candidate immune exposures from TCR beta sequences and the way those sequences occurred across donors. To decide whether each TCR beta V gene segment behaved as functional or pseudogenic, an earlier analysis of approximately 620 of the donors relied on high-throughput TCR beta sequencing. Donor age, sex, ethnicity and CMV serostatus were compiled alongside the repertoire data. Genome-wide SNP genotypes for about 65% of the roughly 670 donors were used in a later genetic analysis, which treated that subset as a discovery cohort. Every discovery cohort repertoire had been produced on one sequencing platform. Class I and class II HLA loci were covered by the typing at four-digit resolution. The number of typed donors differed by locus: about 620-640 for A, B, C, DRB1 and DQB1; approximately 520 for DQA1; around 580 for DPA1; and around 450 for DPB1. Five DR-DQ haplotypes were treated as single units for association and clustering because of strong linkage in the cohort. Among some 400 genotyped donors of the cohort, an average of approximately 200,000 unique TCR beta nucleotide sequences was sequenced per donor, of which 15% to 20% were non-productive.

Turning to this clone: The antigen it binds to is not known. No base quality information exists; no much larger clone differs at one position.

Overall results and qualifications from the work: Specific HLA alleles were associated with 15,000 to 20,000 TCR beta sequences at a false discovery rate of 0.05 in a later analysis. Broadly in line with IMGT annotations, most TCR beta V segments showed up in productive rearrangements about 87% or about 30% of the time in an earlier analysis of about 500 of the donors. According to the authors, the approach could potentially be generalized to other disease states and immunological phenotypes. In vitro tests confirmed that a few of the cytomegalovirus-associated TCR beta chains recognize cytomegalovirus antigens. In the study, roughly 160 TCR beta chains were listed as associated with cytomegalovirus. Because HLA typing was missing for some donors at each locus, association tests included only the typed subset. A later analysis found that most CMV-associated TCR beta chains appeared HLA-restricted, with HLA associations seemingly driven largely by CMV exposure. Compared with equally common non-associated chains, HLA-associated TCR beta chains in a later analysis were more clonally expanded and had lower generation probabilities. A later genetic analysis reported fewer N-insertions in productive TCRs among donors in an Asian-associated ancestry cluster than the roughly 720-donor mean. According to a later analysis, TCR association rates differed among HLA loci, with DRB1 alleles showing the most associated TCRs and HLA-C alleles showing the fewest. While some public TCRs were present in many individuals, most TCR sequences turned up only very rarely across donors. The presence/absence analyses assumed that sequencing depth was roughly uniform across donors, and that assumption may not be true. A further reported finding was that TCR beta sequences accurately predicted the HLA-A and HLA-B alleles for most subjects in the first cohort. Cytomegalovirus status was reported to be diagnosed by the classifier with high specificity and sensitivity in both the original and validation cohorts. Assigning TCR associations to individual alleles was difficult when HLA alleles, especially DR and DQ, strongly co-occurred. Correlated functional status among segregating V segments might reflect linkage disequilibrium, but an unknown experimental factor could not be ruled out. Because counts were too low, more than 15 rarely observed V segments, including chromosome 9 orphons, were excluded from the earlier analysis of several hundred of the donors. A later genetic analysis associated a missense DCLRE1C variant with V-gene and J-gene trimming of TCR beta chains, and an independent cohort replicated the association. The cohort was sequenced for TCR beta chains only, and without alpha or paired-chain data the features that could be detected were limited. A group of highly shared sequence variants was considered likely to be a technical artifact of the sequencing pipeline. According to a later analysis, parvovirus B19, influenza, CMV and Epstein-Barr virus appeared linked to several top co-occurrence clusters. Immune exposure information for the cohort was limited to CMV serostatus.

The library was produced with the immunoSEQ multiplex PCR assay. For the multiplex PCR, a mixture combining 60 forward primers for TCR Vbeta segments and 13 reverse primers for TCR Jbeta segments was used. A multiplex PCR assay on genomic DNA amplified the CDR3 region of rearranged TCR beta genes. Amplified TCR beta libraries were sequenced as 87-base-pair reads on the Illumina HiSeq System. The paper's processing steps were these. Across the 670 or so repertoires, a later analysis counted about 81 million unique TCR beta chains, 9.5 million to 12 million of which were shared by at least two donors. Raw reads were error-corrected and collapsed into unique sequences by a nearest-neighbor algorithm in which closely related sequences were merged to remove PCR and sequencing errors. V, D and J gene segments were assigned by aligning CDR3 sequences to IMGT reference sequences. Each retained sequence needed at least a six-nucleotide match to both a V gene segment and a J gene segment. A rearrangement was called productive if the CDR3 had no stop codons and remained in frame with V and J, and every other rearrangement was called non-productive. Following IMGT convention, CDR3 was defined as the stretch from the second conserved V-encoded cysteine up to the conserved J-encoded phenylalanine. Sequences without an unambiguous match to a single V gene segment were excluded from the earlier analysis of approximately 600 of the donors. An earlier analysis of 587 of the donors called V segments functional above 56.7% productive rearrangements and segregating when the between-donor standard deviation exceeded 5%. A statistical classification framework was built for diagnosing cytomegalovirus status from the catalog of TCR beta chain sequences. In a later analysis, TCR nucleotide sequences were compared against IMGT/GENE-DB human TR gene sequences so that V and J genes could be assigned. Using the TCRdist pipeline, a later analysis assigned CDR3 sequences along with most-parsimonious VDJ recombination scenarios. In a later analysis, every TCR beta chain was defined by the combination of its CDR3 amino acid sequence and its V-gene family, and reads without a unique V-gene family were dropped. As a way to deal with suspected cross-contamination and a sequencing artifact, a later analysis dropped approximately 570 nucleotide sequences that were highly shared and had low generation probability. For each public chain, a later analysis derived a clonal expansion index from normalized ranks of inferred template counts within each repertoire. In a later analysis, generation probabilities were computed using a VDJ recombination model fitted to out-of-frame rearrangements, and the results were checked against IGoR. Hypergeometric tests were used in a later analysis to score TCR-TCR, TCR-HLA and TCR-CMV co-occurrence, with a repertoire-size bias correction applied to the TCR pairs. False discovery rates were estimated in a later analysis by permuting HLA or CMV assignments 20 times. In a later analysis, co-occurring TCRs were grouped with DBSCAN, and TCRdist sequence similarity was added when clustering was performed within HLA-allele-positive subsets. For co-occurrence clustering, repertoires with fewer than 30,000 or more than 120,000 public chains were excluded, along with roughly 5 repertoires with anomalous nucleotide sharing. In TCRdb, the immuneACCESS table is reduced to in-frame sequences with V and J assigned. These tables do not hold every clone; where another copy was compared, an unresolved V gene accounts for under half, and the others remain unexplained. The V and J calls and the clone size are those of that table, but D and trimming were determined from the DNA. The sample table lists around 200,000 clones, about 81% of them with a count of one. Over 4% of the sample belongs to the ten largest clones.

In total, 666 healthy bone marrow donors made up the cohort. At the time of sampling, every cohort member was nominally healthy, though immune exposures that went unrecorded were likely present. The donor was CMV seropositive and belonged to the group of 250 to 300 seropositive cohort members. Each donor provided a peripheral blood sample, and peripheral blood mononuclear cells were used for TCR beta sequencing. The Qiagen DNeasy Blood Extraction Kit was used to extract genomic DNA from the blood cell samples. Sequencing was done on a sample of PBMCs. The clonotype was recovered from a man aged 30 to 39 in good health and CMV-seropositive.

The CDR3 region has the sequence CASSFGGAPPSYEQYF. The sequenced DNA is TGTGCCAGCAGTTTCGGGGGGGCCCCTCCCTCCTACGAGCAGTACTTC. The V gene is TRBV27 and the J gene is TRBJ2-7; 8 central bases correspond to TRBD2. CDR1 MNHEY and CDR2 SMNVEV are derived from the germline V gene (reference sequence). The CDR3 starts with the cysteine, ends with the phenylalanine, and has 16 residues. The only DNA kept is the CDR3, 48 bases in frame from the first base. Germline trimming: 3 bases from V, 0 bases from J; junction bases outside gene matches: 7.